Each of the 2 T cell receptor beta chains below was sequenced from the same sample in a study of blood T cell repertoires in COVID-19. Sequenced by immunoSEQ multiplex PCR; TCRdb stores in-frame clones only, minus some. This repertoire shows about 80,000 clones, 76% found once; its top ten account for 16%. Sequencing was done on a sample of peripheral blood. Source of these receptors: an older man with active or convalescent COVID-19.

The chain links TRBV2 to TRBJ1-4; no reliable D call. Per the germline V gene, CDR1 is SNHLY and CDR2 is FYNNEI. CDR3 size: 14 residues. V was clipped by 5 bases and J by 3 bases, with 10 bases between them. The CDR3 sequence: CASSPSRSNEKLFF. As DNA, the CDR3 is TGTGCCAGCAGTCCCTCGCGGTCTAATGAAAAACTGTTTTTT. Supplemented by reference TRBV2 and TRBJ1-4, the full variable domain reads EPEVTQTPSHQVTQMGQEVILRCVPISNHLYFYWYRQILGQKVEFLVSFYNNEISEKSEIFDDQFSVERPDGSNFTLKIRSTKLEDSAMYFCASSPSRSNEKLFFGSGTQLSVL.

The CDR3 loop is CSASSLAGGNTDTQYF. CDR3 in DNA: TGCAGTGCTAGTTCACTAGCGGGGGGGAACACAGATACGCAGTATTTT. The chain has TRBV20-1 and TRBJ2-3; 13 nucleotides align to TRBD2. Trimming at V came to 3 bases and at J to 2 bases, leaving 5 bases not matched to a gene. The CDR3 has 16 residues. Per germline, CDR1 DFQATT and CDR2 SNEGSKA (reference sequence).